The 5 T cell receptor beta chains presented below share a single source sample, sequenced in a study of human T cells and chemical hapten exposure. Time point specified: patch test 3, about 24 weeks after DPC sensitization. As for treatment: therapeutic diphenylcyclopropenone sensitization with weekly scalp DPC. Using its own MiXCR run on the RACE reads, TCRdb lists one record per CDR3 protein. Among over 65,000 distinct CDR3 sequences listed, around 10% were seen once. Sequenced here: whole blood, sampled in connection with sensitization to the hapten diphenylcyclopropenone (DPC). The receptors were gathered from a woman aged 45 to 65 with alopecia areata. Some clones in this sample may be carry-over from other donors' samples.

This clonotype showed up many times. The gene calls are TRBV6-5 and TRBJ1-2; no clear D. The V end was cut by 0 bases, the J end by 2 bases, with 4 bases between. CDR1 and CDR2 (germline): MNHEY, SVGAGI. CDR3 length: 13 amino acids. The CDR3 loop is CASSYSKNYGYTF. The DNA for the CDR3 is TGTGCCAGCAGTTACTCGAAAAACTATGGCTACACCTTC.

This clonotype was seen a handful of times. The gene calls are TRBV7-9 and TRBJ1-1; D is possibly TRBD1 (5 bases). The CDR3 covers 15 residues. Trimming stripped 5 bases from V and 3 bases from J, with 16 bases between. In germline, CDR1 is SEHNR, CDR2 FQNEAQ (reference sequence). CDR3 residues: CASSQPRDSHTEAFF. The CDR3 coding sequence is TGTGCCAGCAGCCAACCCCGCGACAGTCACACTGAAGCTTTCTTT.

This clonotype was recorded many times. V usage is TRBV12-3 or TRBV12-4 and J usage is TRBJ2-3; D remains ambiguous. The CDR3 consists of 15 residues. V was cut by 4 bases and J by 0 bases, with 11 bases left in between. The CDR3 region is CASSSRPYSTDTQYF. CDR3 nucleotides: TGTGCCAGCAGTTCTCGACCATATAGCACAGATACGCAGTATTTT.

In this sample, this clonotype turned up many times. The CDR3 here is CASSLDGEETQYF. CDR3 coding DNA: TGTGCCAGCAGCTTAGACGGGGAGGAGACCCAGTACTTC. The chain combines TRBV11-2 with TRBJ2-5; maybe TRBD2 (5 bases). This CDR3 region has 13 residues. The V and J ends lost 0 bases and 5 bases respectively, with 7 bases between them. Germline V gene data show CDR1 as SGHAT and CDR2 as FQNNGV.

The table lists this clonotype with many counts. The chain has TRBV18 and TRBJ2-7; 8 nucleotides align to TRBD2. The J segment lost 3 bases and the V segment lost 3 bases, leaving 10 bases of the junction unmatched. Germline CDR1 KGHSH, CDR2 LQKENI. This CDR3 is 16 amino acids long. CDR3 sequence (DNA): TGTGCCAGCTCACCCACGCGGGCCGGGACTAGCTACGAGCAGTACTTC. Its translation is CASSPTRAGTSYEQYF.